Below are 20 T cell receptor beta chains sequenced from a single sample in a study of CD8+ T cells in alopecia areata. As for treatment: oral pan-JAK inhibitor, 5-10 mg twice daily. Extracted RNA was reverse transcribed into cDNA, the sequencing template. Here immunoSEQ multiplex PCR was the method, and the copy in TCRdb shows in-frame clones only, minus some. The table has 200,000 or so clones, about 62% seen once. The sample consisted of CD4+ T cells sorted from blood, taken at week 24, from a patient treated with tofacitinib. These receptor sequences come from a human donor with alopecia areata.

This clone turned up a few times. V usage is TRBV29-1 and J usage is TRBJ2-3; possibly TRBD2 for D (6 bases). The ends were cut back, 1 base at V and 0 bases at J, with 11 bases in the middle. The CDR3 length is 15 residues. Germline CDR1 and CDR2: SQVTM and ANQGSEA. The CDR3 coding sequence is TGCAGCGTTGAAGGGGCAGGGACTAGCACAGATACGCAGTATTTT. The encoded protein is CSVEGAGTSTDTQYF.

The rearrangement joins TRBV4-3 to TRBJ1-1; tentative D call: TRBD1 (6 bases). The CDR3 sequence is 14 residues long. V lost 0 bases and J lost 7, with 12 bases in between. Germline V gene sequence: CDR1 LGHNA, CDR2 YSLEER. The CDR3 DNA reads TGCGCCAGCAGCCAAGATAACAGGGCGGGTGAAGCTTTCTTT. Residues: CASSQDNRAGEAFF.

This clone was seen only a few times. V is TRBV2 and J is TRBJ2-4, with 11 bases lining up with TRBD2. The CDR3 covers 19 residues. CDR1 and CDR2 (germline): SNHLY, FYNNEI. V shed 4 bases and J 0 bases; nucleotides not matched to a gene: 11. For the CDR3, the DNA is TGTGCCAGCAGTGCAGCTAGCGGGGGGACCATACTAGCCAAAAACATTCAGTACTTC. Translation gives CASSAASGGTILAKNIQYF. The full variable domain, its missing parts supplied by reference TRBV2 and TRBJ2-4, is EPEVTQTPSHQVTQMGQEVILRCVPISNHLYFYWYRQILGQKVEFLVSFYNNEISEKSEIFDDQFSVERPDGSNFTLKIRSTKLEDSAMYFCASSAASGGTILAKNIQYFGAGTRLSVL.

This chain connects TRBV4-2 to TRBJ2-1; 15 bases fit TRBD2. CDR1 LGHNA and CDR2 YNFKEQ come from the germline V gene. The CDR3 is made up of 17 amino acids. With V trimmed by 4 bases and J by 9 bases, 10 bases remained unmatched. DNA of the CDR3: TGTGCCAGCAGCCGTGGACTAGCGGGAGGGCTAGAGGGTGAGCAGTTCTTC. It encodes CASSRGLAGGLEGEQFF.

The V call is TRBV18, the J call TRBJ2-5; D is unresolved. V was cut by 0 bases and J by 5 bases, with 10 bases left in between. This CDR3 is 14 amino acids long. The germline gives CDR1 KGHSH, CDR2 LQKENI. The CDR3 reads CASSPPTSWETQYF. CDR3 coding DNA: TGTGCCAGCTCACCACCGACCTCCTGGGAGACCCAGTACTTC.

This rearrangement joins TRBV30 to TRBJ1-1, with D perhaps TRBD1 (6 bases). CDR1 is GTSNPN, CDR2 SVGIG, per germline (reference sequence). The CDR3 is 15 amino acids. Trimming took 2 bases from V and 5 from J, leaving 18 bases between them. In DNA form, the CDR3 reads TGTGCCTGGAGTCCACCCAGGGGAAGGAGGACTGAAGCTTTCTTT. It translates to CAWSPPRGRRTEAFF.

The chain employs TRBV27 and TRBJ1-5; 11 positions agree with TRBD1. From germline, CDR1 is MNHEY and CDR2 SMNVEV (reference sequence). V trimming: 6 bases; J trimming: 5 bases; junction bases outside the gene matches: 3. The length of the CDR3 is 14 residues. The CDR3 DNA is TGTGCCAGCAGGCGGACAGGGGGCGATCAGCCCCAGCATTTT. Translated: CASRRTGGDQPQHF.

The chain couples TRBV27 to TRBJ1-2, with D possibly matching TRBD1 (6 bases). The V and J ends lost 0 bases and 6 bases respectively, with 11 bases between them. The CDR3 is 14 amino acids. Germline values: CDR1 MNHEY, CDR2 SMNVEV (reference sequence). In nucleotides, the CDR3 is TGTGCCAGCAGTTTATCTTTCGCAGGGGATGGCTACACCTTC. Translation: CASSLSFAGDGYTF.

The chain couples TRBV7-9 to TRBJ1-4; D unclear. The CDR3 runs 11 residues. Trimming stripped 5 bases from V and 14 bases from J, with 12 bases between. Per the germline V gene, CDR1 is SEHNR and CDR2 is FQNEAQ (reference sequence). The chain's CDR3 is CASSIGGGLFF. The DNA for the CDR3 is TGTGCCAGCAGCATTGGCGGAGGTCTGTTTTTT.

As regards this clone: In the same sample, other DNA sequences code for this CDR3. The chain employs TRBV19 and TRBJ1-5; no clear D. The germline CDR1 and CDR2 sequences are LNHDA and SQIVND (reference sequence). With 3 bases removed from V and 4 bases from J, the gap between germline ends came to 10 bases. The CDR3 is 14 residues long. CDR3 nucleotides: TGTGCCAGTAGTATCCGCGAATTTAATCAGCCCCAGCATTTT. Residues: CASSIREFNQPQHF.

This chain links TRBV7-2 with TRBJ2-3; possibly TRBD1 or TRBD2 for D (5 bases each). The germline gives CDR1 SGHTA, CDR2 FQGNSA. Trimming took 1 base from V and 5 from J, leaving 10 bases between them. The CDR3 length is 14 residues. The CDR3 coding sequence is TGTGCCAGCAGCTTAGTCAGGGCGGGAGATACGCAGTATTTT. Translated, it gives CASSLVRAGDTQYF.

The chain links TRBV5-6 to TRBJ1-5; D perhaps matches TRBD1 (6 bases). The germline V gene has CDR1 SGHDT and CDR2 YYEEEE. This CDR3 has 14 amino acids. V was pared by 0 bases and J by 6 bases, with 10 bases between. The CDR3 DNA sequence: TGTGCCAGCAGCTTGGCCGGAGGGGGTCAGCCCCAGCATTTT. Protein: CASSLAGGGQPQHF.

To note about this clone: Its ends do not fully match the called genes, so a read error is possible. Here the CDR3 reads CASSLGVGAASFEQYF. CDR3 coding DNA: TGTGCCAGCAGCTTGGGGGTCGGGGCCGCCTCCTTCGAGCAGTACTTC. This chain joins TRBV11-2 and TRBJ2-7; tentatively, D is TRBD1 or TRBD2 (5 bases each). The CDR3 spans 16 residues. The V gene's germline CDR1 is SGHAT and CDR2 FQNNGV.

The rearrangement uses TRBV7-2 and TRBJ2-7; D uncertain. The CDR3 is made up of 14 amino acids. Deletions cut 1 base from V and 6 bases from J, with 13 bases between. In germline, CDR1 is SGHTA, CDR2 FQGNSA. The CDR3 DNA sequence: TGTGCCAGCAGCTTAGTTGGGGAACCCGGCGAGCAGTACTTC. Encoded protein: CASSLVGEPGEQYF.

V is TRBV7-2 and J is TRBJ1-1; D unclear. Trimming stripped 5 bases from V and 3 bases from J, with 13 bases between. The CDR3 length is 14 residues. Germline V gives CDR1 SGHTA, CDR2 FQGNSA. Here the CDR3 DNA reads TGTGCCAGCAGCCCTAGTGGGAGACACACTGAAGCTTTCTTT. Amino acid sequence: CASSPSGRHTEAFF.

The chain recombines TRBV30 with TRBJ2-7; 7 positions match TRBD1. After removal of 3 bases from V and 1 base from J, the junction contained 6 bases not matched to a gene. Germline V gene data show CDR1 as GTSNPN and CDR2 as SVGIG (reference sequence). There are 14 residues in the CDR3. The CDR3 is CAWRRDSASYEQYF. The CDR3 DNA sequence: TGTGCCTGGAGACGGGACAGTGCATCCTACGAGCAGTACTTC.

The chain uses TRBV27 and TRBJ2-7, with 8 bases aligning to TRBD1. CDR1 MNHEY and CDR2 SMNVEV come from the germline V gene (reference sequence). The CDR3 contains 14 residues. After removal of 5 bases from V and 5 bases from J, the junction contained 8 bases not matched to a gene. The CDR3 DNA is TGTGCCAGCAGTCCGAGGACAGGGTACCACGAGCAGTACTTC. Translating gives CASSPRTGYHEQYF.

The chain joins TRBV4-3 to TRBJ2-1, with 10 bases aligning to TRBD2. The germline CDR1 and CDR2 sequences are LGHNA and YSLEER. The length of the CDR3 is 15 residues. The V and J ends lost 1 base and 12 bases, in that order; junction bases with no gene match: 9. The CDR3 sequence is CASSQGSGGPVGQFF. DNA for the CDR3: TGCGCCAGCAGCCAAGGTAGCGGGGGGCCCGTGGGGCAGTTCTTC.

The chain has TRBV27 and TRBJ2-5, with D possibly being TRBD1 or TRBD2 (5 bases each). Between the trimmed V and J ends, which lost 5 bases and 5 bases, there was a span of 12 bases. CDR1 and CDR2 from the germline V gene are MNHEY and SMNVEV (reference sequence). The CDR3 runs to 13 residues. The CDR3 loop is CASSRSRGETQYF. In nucleotides, the CDR3 is TGTGCCAGCAGTCGCTCCCGGGGCGAGACCCAGTACTTC.

This clone came up a few times. The V gene is TRBV27, the J gene TRBJ2-5; D uncertain. The CDR3 consists of 14 residues. Trimming removed 4 bases from V and 4 bases from J, with 13 bases in between. CDR1 and CDR2 from the germline V gene are MNHEY and SMNVEV (reference sequence). As DNA, the CDR3 is TGTGCCAGCAGTTCAATGACAAAAACAGAGACCCAGTACTTC. Its protein product is CASSSMTKTETQYF.